The 26 T cell receptor beta chains below were found in one sample sequenced in a study of blood T cell repertoires in COVID-19. Sequenced by immunoSEQ multiplex PCR; TCRdb stores in-frame clones only, minus some. The repertoire holds some 85,000 clones, with around 80% as singletons. Material: peripheral blood. The receptors here all came from an elderly woman with active or convalescent COVID-19.

This clone turned up a few times. The V gene is TRBV5-8, the J gene TRBJ1-1; D perhaps matches TRBD1 (6 bases). The ends were cut back, 6 bases at V and 11 bases at J, with 23 bases in the middle. The CDR3 contains 14 residues. Germline CDR1 and CDR2: SGHTS and YDEGEE. The CDR3 DNA is TGTGCCAGCACCCTACGGGGGGCTCGATTTCGGGCTTTCTTT. Its translation: CASTLRGARFRAFF.

This clone was found once. This chain connects TRBV4-3 to TRBJ2-7; 10 bases fit TRBD1. The CDR3 is made up of 15 amino acids. The trim removed 3 bases at V and 6 bases at J, leaving 8 bases unmatched. CDR1 and CDR2 (germline): LGHNA, YSLEER. CDR3 DNA sequence: TGCGCCAGCAGCCAGAGCCGGGACAGGGGTGGCGAGCAGTACTTC. Translation: CASSQSRDRGGEQYF.

The rearrangement joins TRBV7-8 to TRBJ2-7, with D possibly being TRBD1 (6 bases). This CDR3 has 15 residues. V was shortened by 5 bases and J by 1 base, with 15 bases between the two germline ends. The V gene's germline CDR1 is SGHVS and CDR2 FQNEAQ. CDR3 nucleotides: TGTGCCAGCAGCATACTACAGGGAGTGTCCTACGAGCAGTACTTC. Its translation is CASSILQGVSYEQYF. Drawing the rest from reference TRBV7-8 and TRBJ2-7, the complete variable domain is GAGVSQSPRYKVAKRGQDVALRCDPISGHVSLFWYQQALGQGPEFLTYFQNEAQLDKSGLPSDRFFAERPEGSVSTLKIQRTQQEDSAVYLCASSILQGVSYEQYFGPGTRLTVT.

This clone came up once. The chain has TRBV9 and TRBJ2-7; TRBD1 matches 9 bases. The CDR3 is 14 residues long. In germline, CDR1 is SGDLS, CDR2 YYNGEE. Trimming took 0 bases from V and 6 from J; bases not matched to a gene: 4. As DNA, the CDR3 is TGTGCCAGCAGCGTAGGTGGGACAGGGACCGAGCAGTACTTC. It encodes CASSVGGTGTEQYF.

The V call is TRBV18, the J call TRBJ1-1, with 8 positions matching TRBD1. The CDR3 is made up of 16 amino acids. Germline lookup yields CDR1 KGHSH and CDR2 LQKENI. The V segment lost 5 bases and the J segment 0 bases; nucleotides outside the gene matches: 8. The CDR3 spells CASSMDREFLNTEAFF. The CDR3 nucleotides read TGTGCCAGCTCAATGGACAGGGAGTTTTTGAACACTGAAGCTTTCTTT. Using reference TRBV18 and TRBJ1-1 for the parts outside the CDR3, the full variable domain is NAGVMQNPRHLVRRRGQEARLRCSPMKGHSHVYWYRQLPEEGLKFMVYLQKENIIDESGMPKERFSAEFPKEGPSILRIQQVVRGDSAAYFCASSMDREFLNTEAFFGQGTRLTVV.

Only a few counts were recorded for this clone. This chain uses TRBV10-3 with TRBJ2-7; weak D call: TRBD1 (6 bases). Germline CDR1 is ENHRY and CDR2 is SYGVKD. The CDR3 has 14 residues. V was clipped by 5 bases and J by 5 bases, with 16 bases between them. CDR3 region: CAISNPPTGNEQYF. Here the CDR3 DNA reads TGTGCCATCAGTAACCCGCCGACAGGAAACGAGCAGTACTTC.

This sequence joins TRBV3-1 (or the pseudogene TRBV3-2) and TRBJ2-7, with a weak D call TRBD1 (5 bases). Germline V gene sequence: CDR1 LGHDT, CDR2 YNNKEL (reference sequence). Trimming removed 4 bases at V and 6 bases at J, with 16 bases between. This CDR3 has 14 amino acids. CDR3 loop: CASSRRVGLSEQYF. Here the CDR3 DNA reads TGTGCCAGCAGCCGCAGGGTAGGGCTTTCCGAGCAGTACTTC.

V is TRBV7-9 and J is TRBJ1-5; 8 nucleotides agree with TRBD1. Germline values: CDR1 SEHNR, CDR2 FQNEAQ (reference sequence). The CDR3 runs 15 residues. With 1 base clipped from V and 5 bases from J, the junction kept 4 bases outside the gene matches. CDR3 protein: CASSLGDRGYQPQHF. CDR3 sequence (DNA): TGTGCCAGCAGCTTAGGAGACAGGGGCTATCAGCCCCAGCATTTT.

The chain has TRBV5-4 and TRBJ1-6; 7 positions agree with TRBD1. With V trimmed by 4 bases and J by 5 bases, 6 bases remained unmatched. Germline V lookup: CDR1 SGHNT, CDR2 YYREEE (reference sequence). The CDR3 loop spans 15 amino acids. CDR3 sequence reads: CASSPRGRDNSPLHF. The CDR3 coding sequence is TGTGCCAGCAGCCCAAGGGGGCGCGATAATTCACCCCTCCACTTT.

The chain recombines TRBV7-2 with TRBJ2-2; 9 positions match TRBD2. V was pared by 2 bases and J by 5 bases, with 12 bases of the junction left unmatched. Per the germline V gene, CDR1 is SGHTA and CDR2 is FQGNSA. The CDR3 totals 18 residues. The chain's CDR3 is CASSLWGLAGMGTGELFF. CDR3 sequence (DNA): TGTGCCAGCAGCTTATGGGGGCTAGCGGGGATGGGGACCGGGGAGCTGTTTTTT.

The chain recombines TRBV4-2 with TRBJ1-2; no clear D gene. CDR1 LGHNA and CDR2 YNFKEQ come from the germline V gene. This CDR3 has 21 amino acids. Trimming stripped 2 bases from V and 0 bases from J, with 28 bases between. Written as DNA, the CDR3 is TGTGCCAGCAGCCAATCCGCTGGGGTCGGGGTCGTGCCCCCTACTAACTATGGCTACACCTTC. Its protein is CASSQSAGVGVVPPTNYGYTF.

V and J are TRBV5-1 and TRBJ1-3; D gene unclear. V was shortened by 4 bases and J by 5 bases, with 10 bases between the two germline ends. The CDR3 is 13 amino acids. Germline V lookup: CDR1 SGHRS, CDR2 YFSETQ. The CDR3: CASSEGLRNTIYF. The DNA for the CDR3 is TGCGCCAGCAGCGAGGGCCTTAGAAACACCATATATTTT. The full variable domain, with the rest looked up from reference TRBV5-1 and TRBJ1-3, is KAGVTQTPRYLIKTRGQQVTLSCSPISGHRSVSWYQQTPGQGLQFLFEYFSETQRNKGNFPGRFSGRQFSNSRSEMNVSTLELGDSALYLCASSEGLRNTIYFGEGSWLTVV.

The chain carries TRBV21-1 and TRBJ2-3; whether TRBD1, the table's D call, matches the DNA was not checked. TRBV21-1 is reported as a pseudogene. The CDR3 consists of 15 residues. The CDR3 region has the DNA TGTGCCAGCAGCAAAGACAGGGGCCTCACAGATACGCAGTATTTT. It specifies CASSKDRGLTDTQYF.

This chain links TRBV9 with TRBJ2-3; a possible D gene is TRBD2 (6 bases). Germline CDR1 SGDLS, CDR2 YYNGEE. V gave up 0 bases and J gave up 2 bases, with 16 bases separating them. The CDR3 is 17 amino acids. Here the CDR3 DNA reads TGTGCCAGCAGCGTAGCCTCACATAGCGGCCACACAGATACGCAGTATTTT. As protein: CASSVASHSGHTDTQYF.

This clone was seen a handful of times. The chain has TRBV24-1 and TRBJ2-1; 9 bases are shared with TRBD2. The V gene end was trimmed by 4 bases and the J gene end by 3 bases; junction bases not matched to a gene: 3. CDR1 and CDR2 (germline): KGHDR, SFDVKD. The CDR3 length is 15 residues. The CDR3 here is CATSDPSGDYNEQFF. CDR3 in DNA: TGTGCCACCAGTGACCCTAGCGGGGACTACAATGAGCAGTTCTTC.

The chain carries TRBV7-2 and TRBJ1-5; perhaps TRBD1 as D (5 bases). CDR1 and CDR2 (germline): SGHTA, FQGNSA. The CDR3 is made up of 14 amino acids. The V and J ends lost 5 bases and 5 bases respectively, with 13 bases between them. CDR3 sequence reads: CASSLRGGDQPQHF. The CDR3 nucleotides are TGTGCCAGCAGCCTCCGGGGGGGGGATCAGCCCCAGCATTTT.

The chain joins TRBV15 to TRBJ1-1, with unresolved D. CDR1 and CDR2 from the germline V gene are LNHNV and YYDKDF (reference sequence). Between the trimmed V and J ends, which lost 11 bases and 1 base, there was a span of 14 bases. The CDR3 has 13 residues. This CDR3 is CASQLRQNTEAFF. The CDR3 region has the DNA TGTGCCTCCCAACTTCGACAGAACACTGAAGCTTTCTTT.

This chain links TRBV18 with TRBJ2-7; tentative D call: TRBD2 (6 bases). The CDR3 covers 16 residues. Trimming shortened V by 2 bases and J by 0 bases, and 14 bases separated the two germline ends. In germline, CDR1 is KGHSH, CDR2 LQKENI. The CDR3 DNA sequence: TGTGCCAGCTCACCAAAACCCGCGGGGCTCTCCTACGAGCAGTACTTC. This gives the protein CASSPKPAGLSYEQYF.

The chain uses TRBV4-3 and TRBJ2-3; D uncertain. From germline, CDR1 is LGHNA and CDR2 YSLEER. Trimming removed 0 bases from V and 4 bases from J, with 11 bases in between. The CDR3 extends over 15 amino acids. The CDR3 nucleotides read TGCGCCAGCAGCCAAGATCGGTTAAGCTCAGATACGCAGTATTTT. Translated: CASSQDRLSSDTQYF.

The chain links TRBV9 to TRBJ2-3, with TRBD2 identical over 11 bases. There are 15 residues in the CDR3. The junction had 3 bases not matched to a gene; V was cut back by 0 bases and J by 6 bases. Germline V gene lookup returns CDR1 SGDLS and CDR2 YYNGEE. CDR3 in amino acids: CASSVARLAGDTQYF. CDR3 sequence (DNA): TGTGCCAGCAGCGTAGCGAGACTAGCGGGGGATACGCAGTATTTT.

The chain is built from TRBV19 and TRBJ2-2, with 8 bases fitting TRBD2. CDR1 is LNHDA, CDR2 SQIVND, per germline (reference sequence). The length of the CDR3 is 16 residues. V shed 4 bases and J 2 bases; nucleotides not matched to a gene: 6. The CDR3 sequence is CASSSRGGSNTGELFF. CDR3 in DNA: TGTGCCAGTAGTAGCCGGGGGGGGTCAAACACCGGGGAGCTGTTTTTT.

The CDR3 sequence is CASQPSGQGGNEQFF. The DNA of the CDR3 is TGCGCCAGCCAACCTAGCGGGCAGGGTGGAAATGAGCAGTTCTTC. This chain uses TRBV5-1 with TRBJ2-1, with 8 bases aligning to TRBD2. V gave up 7 bases and J gave up 7 bases; unmatched junction bases: 13. This CDR3 comprises 15 residues. In germline, CDR1 is SGHRS, CDR2 YFSETQ.

V is TRBV5-1 and J is TRBJ1-6; 8 nucleotides match TRBD1. After removal of 7 bases from V and 6 bases from J, the junction contained 6 bases not matched to a gene. CDR3 length equals 14 residues. Germline V gives CDR1 SGHRS, CDR2 YFSETQ. CDR3 nucleotides: TGCGCCAGCGGTGTTGGACAGGGTAATTCACCCCTCCACTTT. As protein: CASGVGQGNSPLHF.

The chain combines TRBV2 with TRBJ1-1, with D tentatively TRBD1 (6 bases). Germline values: CDR1 SNHLY, CDR2 FYNNEI. Trimming stripped 6 bases from V and 2 bases from J, with 16 bases between. The CDR3 runs 15 residues. The CDR3 region is CASRPSTGINTEAFF. CDR3 nucleotide sequence: TGTGCCAGCAGGCCCAGCACAGGGATCAACACTGAAGCTTTCTTT.

This clone was seen a few times. V and J are TRBV4-1 and TRBJ2-7; 8 nucleotides line up with TRBD1. V dropped 0 bases and J dropped 1; count of bases not matched to a gene: 2. The CDR3 totals 15 residues. The germline CDR1 and CDR2 sequences are MGHRA and YSYEKL. This chain's CDR3 is CASSQERDRSYEQYF. Here the CDR3 DNA reads TGCGCCAGCAGCCAAGAGAGGGACAGGTCCTACGAGCAGTACTTC.

The J gene is TRBJ1-2, the V gene TRBV7-2, with a weak D call TRBD1 (6 bases). The CDR3 sequence is 18 residues long. V lost 4 bases to trimming and J lost 0 bases, with 21 bases between them. Germline-derived CDR1 and CDR2 are SGHTA and FQGNSA. The CDR3: CASSYRGGGAGTNYGYTF. As DNA, the CDR3 is TGTGCCAGCAGCTACCGAGGGGGAGGGGCAGGAACTAACTATGGCTACACCTTC.